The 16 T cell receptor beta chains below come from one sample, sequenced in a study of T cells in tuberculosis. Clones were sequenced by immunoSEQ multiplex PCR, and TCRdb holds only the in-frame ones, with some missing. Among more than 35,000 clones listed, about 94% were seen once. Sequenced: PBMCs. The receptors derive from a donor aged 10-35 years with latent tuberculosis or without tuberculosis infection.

CDR3 in DNA: TGTGCCAGCAGCCTCAGACAGAGCTATGGCTACACCTTC. Amino acid sequence: CASSLRQSYGYTF. The rearrangement joins TRBV11-2 to TRBJ1-2, with D maybe TRBD1 (5 bases). Trimming took off 5 bases at V and 4 bases at J, with 11 bases between the two ends. This CDR3 region has 13 residues. Germline values: CDR1 SGHAT, CDR2 FQNNGV.

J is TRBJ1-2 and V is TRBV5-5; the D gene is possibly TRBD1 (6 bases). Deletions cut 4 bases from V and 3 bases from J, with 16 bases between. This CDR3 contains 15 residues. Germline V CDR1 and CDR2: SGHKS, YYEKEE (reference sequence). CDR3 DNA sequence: TGTGCCAGCAGCCTTTTGGGGGCCGGGGACTATGGCTACACCTTC. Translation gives CASSLLGAGDYGYTF.

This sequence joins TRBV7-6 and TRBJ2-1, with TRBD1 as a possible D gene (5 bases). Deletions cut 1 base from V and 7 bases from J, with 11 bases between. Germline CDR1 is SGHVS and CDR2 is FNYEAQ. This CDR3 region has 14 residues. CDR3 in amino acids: CASSLGTQGNEQFF. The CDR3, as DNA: TGTGCCAGCAGCTTAGGTACCCAGGGTAATGAGCAGTTCTTC.

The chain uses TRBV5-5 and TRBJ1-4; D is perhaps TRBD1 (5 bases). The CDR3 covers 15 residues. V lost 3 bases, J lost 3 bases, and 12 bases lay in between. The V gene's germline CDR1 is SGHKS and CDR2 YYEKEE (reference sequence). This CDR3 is CASSSLRGANEKLFF. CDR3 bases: TGTGCCAGCAGCTCCCTTCGGGGGGCTAATGAAAAACTGTTTTTT.

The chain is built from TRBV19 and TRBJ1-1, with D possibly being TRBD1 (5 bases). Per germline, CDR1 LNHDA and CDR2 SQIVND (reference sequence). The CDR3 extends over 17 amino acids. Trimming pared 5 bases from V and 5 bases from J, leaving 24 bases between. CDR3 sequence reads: CASSVRRADTPETEAFF. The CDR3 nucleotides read TGTGCCAGTAGTGTAAGAAGGGCGGACACCCCAGAAACTGAAGCTTTCTTT.

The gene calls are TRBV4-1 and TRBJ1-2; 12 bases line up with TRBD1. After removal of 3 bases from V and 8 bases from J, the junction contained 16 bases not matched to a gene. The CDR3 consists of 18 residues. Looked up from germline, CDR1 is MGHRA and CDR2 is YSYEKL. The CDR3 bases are TGCGCCAGCAGCCAGAACCCCGCCGGGACAGGGGGCGCGTGGGGCTACACCTTC. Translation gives CASSQNPAGTGGAWGYTF.

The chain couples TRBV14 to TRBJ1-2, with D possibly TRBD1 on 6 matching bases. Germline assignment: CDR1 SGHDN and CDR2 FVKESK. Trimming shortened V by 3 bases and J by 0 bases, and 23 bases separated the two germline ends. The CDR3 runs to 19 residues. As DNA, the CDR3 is TGTGCCAGCAGCCATTTAACAGGGAAGGGGCTTACCGCTAACTATGGCTACACCTTC. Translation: CASSHLTGKGLTANYGYTF. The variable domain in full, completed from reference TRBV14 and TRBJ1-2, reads EAGVTQFPSHSVIEKGQTVTLRCDPISGHDNLYWYRRVMGKEIKFLLHFVKESKQDESGMPNNRFLAERTGGTYSTLKVQPAELEDSGVYFCASSHLTGKGLTANYGYTFGSGTRLTVV.

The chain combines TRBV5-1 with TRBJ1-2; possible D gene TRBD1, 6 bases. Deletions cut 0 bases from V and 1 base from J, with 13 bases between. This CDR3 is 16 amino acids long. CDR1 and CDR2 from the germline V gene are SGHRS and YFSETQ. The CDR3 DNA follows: TGCGCCAGCAGCTTGGTTTCCGGGACAAATAACTATGGCTACACCTTC. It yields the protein CASSLVSGTNNYGYTF.

The CDR3 sequence is CASSDRLAGYTGELFF. CDR3 sequence (DNA): TGTGCCAGCAGCGACAGACTAGCGGGGTACACCGGGGAGCTGTTTTTT. J is TRBJ2-2 and V is TRBV7-3, with 11 nucleotides matching TRBD2. Unmatched junction bases numbered 5, after V lost 5 bases and J lost 3 bases. Germline CDR1 reads SGHTA; CDR2 reads FQGTGA. The CDR3 is made up of 16 amino acids.

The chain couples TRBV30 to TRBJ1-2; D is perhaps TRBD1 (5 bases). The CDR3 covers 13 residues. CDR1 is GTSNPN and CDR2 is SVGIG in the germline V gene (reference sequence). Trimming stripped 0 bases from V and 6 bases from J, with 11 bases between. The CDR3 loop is CAWSVGRVNGYTF. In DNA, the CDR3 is TGTGCCTGGAGTGTAGGCAGGGTCAATGGCTACACCTTC. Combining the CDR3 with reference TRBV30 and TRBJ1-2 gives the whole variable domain SQTIHQWPATLVQPVGSPLSLECTVEGTSNPNLYWYRQAAGRGLQLLFYSVGIGQISSEVPQNLSASRPQDRQFILSSKKLLLSDSGFYLCAWSVGRVNGYTFGSGTRLTVV.

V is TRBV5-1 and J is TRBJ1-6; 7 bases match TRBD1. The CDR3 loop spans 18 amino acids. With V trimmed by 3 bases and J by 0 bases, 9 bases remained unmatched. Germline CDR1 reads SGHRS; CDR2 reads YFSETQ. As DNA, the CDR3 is TGCGCCAGCAGCTCAATGACAGGGCAAAGCTCCTATAATTCACCCCTCCACTTT. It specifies CASSSMTGQSSYNSPLHF.

CDR3 sequence: CASSPGGFEQYF. The CDR3 coding sequence is TGTGCCAGCTCACCGGGAGGGTTCGAGCAGTACTTC. V and J are TRBV18 and TRBJ2-7; 7 bases match TRBD2. There are 12 residues in the CDR3. Germline CDR1 is KGHSH and CDR2 is LQKENI. Germline trimming cut 3 bases from V and 6 bases from J; bases unmatched to any gene: 2. Combining the CDR3 with reference TRBV18 and TRBJ2-7 gives the whole variable domain NAGVMQNPRHLVRRRGQEARLRCSPMKGHSHVYWYRQLPEEGLKFMVYLQKENIIDESGMPKERFSAEFPKEGPSILRIQQVVRGDSAAYFCASSPGGFEQYFGPGTRLTVT.

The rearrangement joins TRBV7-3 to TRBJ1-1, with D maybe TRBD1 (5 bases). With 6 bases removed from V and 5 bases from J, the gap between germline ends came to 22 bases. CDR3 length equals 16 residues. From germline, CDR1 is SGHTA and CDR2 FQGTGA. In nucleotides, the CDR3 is TGTGCCAGCAGTTCCATCCTCCAGGGCCCCCTAACTGAAGCTTTCTTT. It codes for CASSSILQGPLTEAFF.

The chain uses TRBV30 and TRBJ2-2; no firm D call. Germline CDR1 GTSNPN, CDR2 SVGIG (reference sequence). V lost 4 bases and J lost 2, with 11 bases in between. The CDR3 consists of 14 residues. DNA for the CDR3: TGTGCCTGGAAGTGGCAGGAAAACACCGGGGAGCTGTTTTTT. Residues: CAWKWQENTGELFF.

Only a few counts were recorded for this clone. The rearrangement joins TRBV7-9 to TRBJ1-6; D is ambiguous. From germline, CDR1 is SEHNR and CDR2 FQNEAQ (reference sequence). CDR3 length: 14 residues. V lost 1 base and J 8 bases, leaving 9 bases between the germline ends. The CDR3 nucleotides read TGTGCCAGCAGCTTAGGTGGTCTAGATTCACCCCTCCACTTT. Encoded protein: CASSLGGLDSPLHF.

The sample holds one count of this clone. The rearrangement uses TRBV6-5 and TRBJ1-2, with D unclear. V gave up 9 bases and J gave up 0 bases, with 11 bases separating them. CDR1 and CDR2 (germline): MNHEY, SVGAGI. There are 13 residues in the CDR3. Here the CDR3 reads CASSEVANYGYTF. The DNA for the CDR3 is TGTGCCAGTTCCGAGGTAGCTAACTATGGCTACACCTTC.